The TCR beta chain under discussion was sequenced for a study of T cells after yellow fever vaccination. Losses at the gene ends were 0 bases for V and 10 bases for J; bases not matched to a gene: 4. There are 15 residues in the CDR3. Germline loops: CDR1 SGDLS, CDR2 YYNGEE. From the 5' RACE reads, TCRdb called clonotypes with MiXCR, one entry per CDR3 protein. This sample has around 310,000 distinct CDR3 sequences; around 4.4% occur once, and the top ten carry approximately 19%. This clonotype was observed a handful of times. The chain is built from TRBV9 and TRBJ2-1; 13 bases align to TRBD2. The sample in question was PBMCs, obtained 15 days after the yellow fever booster vaccination. The source of this sequence is a man between 18 and 35 years old who received the YFV17D yellow fever vaccine. CDR3 residues: CASSVGLAGGYEQFF. The CDR3 DNA reads as TGTGCCAGCAGCGTAGGACTAGCGGGGGGATACGAGCAGTTCTTC.